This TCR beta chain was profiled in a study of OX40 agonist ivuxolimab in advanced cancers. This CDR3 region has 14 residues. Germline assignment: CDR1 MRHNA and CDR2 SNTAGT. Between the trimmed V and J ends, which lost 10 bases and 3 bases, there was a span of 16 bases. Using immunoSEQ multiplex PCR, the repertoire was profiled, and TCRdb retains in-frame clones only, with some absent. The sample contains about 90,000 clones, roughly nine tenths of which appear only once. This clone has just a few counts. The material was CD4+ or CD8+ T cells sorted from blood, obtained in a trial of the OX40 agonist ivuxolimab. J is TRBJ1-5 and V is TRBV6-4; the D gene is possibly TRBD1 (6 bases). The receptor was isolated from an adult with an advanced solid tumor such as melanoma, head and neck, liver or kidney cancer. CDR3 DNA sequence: TGTGCCACTCGGGGGGCGGAGAACAATCAGCCCCAGCATTTT. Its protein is CATRGAENNQPQHF.